The 2 T cell receptor beta chains below come from one sample, sequenced in a study of blood T cells in healthy people across ages. A second PCR of roughly 7 to 11 cycles used a sample-barcoded 5' primer and a J-beta primer mix. TCRdb itself ran the 5' RACE reads through MiXCR, one entry per CDR3 protein. The table includes about 1.8 million distinct CDR3 sequences, about 50% detected once. Source material: blood. These receptors were obtained from a woman between 40 and 50 years old in good health.

The chain links TRBV12-3 or TRBV12-4 to TRBJ2-7; D is possibly TRBD1 or TRBD2 (5 bases each). The CDR3 sequence is 13 residues long. V lost 3 bases and J lost 10, with 16 bases in between. CDR3: CASSFSAGSDQYF. CDR3 DNA sequence: TGTGCCAGCAGTTTTAGCGCAGGGAGCGACCAGTACTTC.

This clonotype was observed a handful of times. The rearrangement joins TRBV7-8 to TRBJ2-7; 11 bases map to TRBD2. Trimming at V came to 6 bases and at J to 1 base, leaving 11 bases not matched to a gene. Per the germline V gene, CDR1 is SGHVS and CDR2 is FQNEAQ. This CDR3 region has 17 residues. CDR3 sequence reads: CASSHSLAGGGSYEQYF. CDR3 DNA: TGTGCCAGCAGTCATAGTCTAGCGGGGGGTGGGTCCTACGAGCAGTACTTC.